The text below deals with one T cell receptor (beta chain). This clonotype has ten or more counts. It lacks a known antigen. Base qualities are not provided; no much larger clone lies one nucleotide away. The CDR3, cysteine through phenylalanine, is 15 amino acids long. Only the CDR3 DNA stays, 45 bases, in frame from base 1. From the germline V gene, CDR1 is LGHNA and CDR2 is YSLEER. For this chain, trimming is 4 bases at the V end and 8 bases at the J end, and the number of junction bases without a gene match is 7. The sample comes from a study of molecular identifiers for immune sequencing clone quantification (dated by TCRdb to the late 2010s). With regard to the full study: For a replicate experiment, RNA from roughly 18,000 or 92,000 naive CD8 T cells was divided into five aliquots, and four of the five aliquots were sequenced. This methods study used CD8 T cells to benchmark TCR RNA copy counting and molecular-identifier clustering-based TCR repertoire sequencing (MIDCIRS).

Library construction relied on PCR. Sequenced on an Illumina HiSeq 4000. Preparation of bulk TCR libraries followed a previously described approach, with the TCR primers listed in Table S5. Total RNA was purified with the Qiagen AllPrep DNA/RNA kit. Before analysis, reads from multiple sequencing runs of the same library were pooled. On the study's bioinformatics: Reads were retained only if an exact TCR constant sequence was present, and the retained reads were trimmed to 150 nt and grouped according to their 12-nt molecular barcodes. Reads inside each barcode group were sub-clustered using a 15% Levenshtein threshold, and a quality-weighted consensus sequence was constructed for each RNA molecule. Non-functional sequences were removed, as were lower-count sequences one edit away from another. Barcode sub-clusters with fewer than 20% of the maximum read count were removed, based on fitting two negative binomial distributions. The public reads were quality trimmed at Q25 with fastp and then assembled into clones with MiXCR by TCRdb, keeping productive beta chains. All rows with the same CDR3 protein become a single entry with the most common DNA and genes. TCRdb, not the original authors, processed these V and J calls. In all, the sample holds about 640,000 distinct CDR3 sequences, and 15% to 20% of those were seen once. 0.85% of the sample goes to the ten largest clones.

Libraries of naive CD8 T cells were generated from roughly 18,000 to 920,000 sorted cells, with 10%, 30% or 50% of the purified RNA used. On a BD FACSAria II, naive CD8 T cells were FACS-sorted as CD8+CD4-CCR7+CD45RA+ and collected into RLT Plus buffer. To test detection sensitivity, Jurkat RNA equal to ten TCR copies was added to samples of roughly 18,000-1,000,000 naive CD8 T cells. CD8 T cells were enriched using RosetteSep CD8+ T Cell Enrichment Cocktail and Ficoll-Paque, and the enriched cells then underwent ACK red cell lysis. Broader findings and caveats from the paper: When barcode sub-clustering was omitted, TCR diversity was inflated by chimeric consensus sequences, with chimeras reaching as high as 47%. The naive libraries included spiked-in Jurkat TCR RNA (fewer than eleven copies' worth), and this RNA is not part of the donor repertoire. Modeling gave around 3.3 recovered TCR RNA copies per cell versus around 9.9 by digital PCR, implying approximately 30% capture efficiency. In CMV-specific effector cells, over 99% of molecules were held by clones above 20 RNA copies, whereas under 1% of molecules were held by such clones in naive cells. The sizes of highly expanded clones could end up underestimated when identical TCR molecules share a barcode. Spiked-in Jurkat TCR RNA equal to a single cell's worth was reported to be detectable even within 1,100,000 naive CD8 T cells.

The sample comprised naive CD8+ T cells from blood, with Jurkat cell RNA spiked in. The sample's cell subset or site, from its label and the paper: FACS-sorted CD8+CD4-CCR7+CD45RA+ naive T cells. The clonotype was recovered from a human donor in good health. Some libraries in this study had Jurkat cell RNA spiked in. Recombination connected TRBV4-3 to TRBJ2-1; 11 of the junction bases match TRBD2. The DNA reads as follows: TGCGCCAGCAGCCTTAGCGGGGGGGCCGCCTATGAGCAGTTCTTC. Its protein product is CASSLSGGAAYEQFF.